This T cell receptor beta chain comes out of a study of neurological immune-mediated disorders. The CDR3 consists of 16 residues. CDR1 is MNHNY, CDR2 SVGAGI, per germline (reference sequence). Trimming removed 1 base from V and 7 bases from J, with 14 bases in between. This clonotype was found many times. Synthesis of cDNA was performed by 5'RACE using 10-nucleotide random UMIs. In TCRdb, the 5' RACE reads were re-called with MiXCR into one record per CDR3 protein. The sample yields roughly 41,000 distinct CDR3 sequences, under 2% seen once. This clonotype was sampled from a woman aged 40 to 49 with multiple sclerosis. The chain uses TRBV6-6 and TRBJ1-6; D is ambiguous. Sequencing input: PBMCs. CDR3 sequence: CASSYYPGDSNSPLHF. CDR3 DNA: TGTGCCAGCAGTTACTACCCAGGAGATTCAAATTCACCCCTCCACTTT.